The 7 T cell receptor beta chains in this list originate from one sample, sequenced in a study of Graves' ophthalmopathy and Graves' hyperthyroidism (dated by TCRdb to the late 2010s). TCRdb records Illumina HiSeq 2000 as the sequencer. For repertoire sequencing, the TCR beta CDR3 regions were amplified from RNA transcripts. The first round was an RT-PCR using HTBI primers with the Qiagen OneStep RT-PCR kit, and this first round was followed by a second-round multiplex PCR, then size selection and purification. TCRdb reran the public reads through fastp at Q25 and MiXCR, keeping productive beta chains. Duplicate CDR3 protein sequences are folded into a single record with the most common DNA and genes. Here the sample has 500,000 to 600,000 distinct CDR3 sequences; approximately 37% occur a single time. Of the sample, around 4.6% falls within the top ten clones. The sample was peripheral blood or thyroid tissue (not recorded which). These receptors originate from an adult man with Graves' hyperthyroidism.

J is TRBJ2-7 and V is TRBV13; D not resolved. The CDR3 totals 19 residues. Trimming shortened V by 0 bases and J by 3 bases, and 24 bases separated the two germline ends. CDR1 PRHDT and CDR2 FYEKMQ come from the germline V gene (reference sequence). CDR3 coding DNA: TGTGCCAGCAGCTTAGGTAGTTTCCGAGTGGCTACAAGTCTCTACGAGCAGTACTTC. It yields the protein CASSLGSFRVATSLYEQYF.

This clonotype was seen a few times. The V gene is TRBV12-3 or TRBV12-4, the J gene TRBJ2-7, with 9 bases fitting TRBD2. The CDR3 runs to 15 residues. With V trimmed by 5 bases and J by 5 bases, 10 bases remained unmatched. The CDR3 region is CASSLELAGLDEQYF. CDR3 sequence (DNA): TGTGCCAGCAGTCTCGAACTAGCGGGTCTGGACGAGCAGTACTTC.

This chain links TRBV2 with TRBJ2-2; no reliable D call. The CDR3 spans 14 residues. Germline V gene sequence: CDR1 SNHLY, CDR2 FYNNEI. V was clipped by 5 bases and J by 0 bases, with 7 bases between them. The CDR3 nucleotides read TGTGCCAGCAGTACCACACCGAACACCGGGGAGCTGTTTTTT. Its protein is CASSTTPNTGELFF. The full variable domain, in which reference TRBV2 and TRBJ2-2 provide the parts outside the CDR3, is EPEVTQTPSHQVTQMGQEVILRCVPISNHLYFYWYRQILGQKVEFLVSFYNNEISEKSEIFDDQFSVERPDGSNFTLKIRSTKLEDSAMYFCASSTTPNTGELFFGEGSRLTVL.

The chain is built from TRBV7-9 and TRBJ1-2; possible D gene TRBD1, 6 bases. CDR1 and CDR2 (germline): SEHNR, FQNEAQ (reference sequence). Between the trimmed V and J ends, which lost 5 bases and 8 bases, there was a span of 9 bases. This CDR3 comprises 11 residues. The CDR3 loop reads CASSRGQGYTF. For the CDR3, the DNA is TGTGCCAGCAGCCGAGGACAGGGCTACACCTTC.

V is TRBV30 and J is TRBJ1-6, with 8 nucleotides matching TRBD1. V lost 2 bases to trimming and J lost 11 bases; unmatched junction nucleotides: 11. Germline V gives CDR1 GTSNPN, CDR2 SVGIG (reference sequence). This CDR3 has 15 amino acids. For the CDR3, the DNA is TGTGCCTGGAGTACCCGGACAGGGACGAGACCACCCCTCCACTTT. It codes for CAWSTRTGTRPPLHF.

This clonotype has a count of ten or more. The chain has TRBV4-1 and TRBJ1-2; no clear D. Germline values: CDR1 MGHRA, CDR2 YSYEKL. V lost 0 bases to trimming and J lost 1 base, with 6 bases between them. The CDR3 is 14 amino acids. CDR3 loop: CASSQDRVNYGYTF. The CDR3 DNA sequence: TGCGCCAGCAGCCAAGATCGGGTTAACTATGGCTACACCTTC.

This clonotype was detected many times. The CDR3 coding sequence is TGTGCCAGCAGTTTAAATGGGAGGGCACCCCTCCACTTT. Protein: CASSLNGRAPLHF. The chain recombines TRBV12-3 or TRBV12-4 with TRBJ1-6; D remains ambiguous. Trimming removed 2 bases from V and 11 bases from J, with 10 bases in between. The CDR3 extends over 13 amino acids.